This entry lists 28 T cell receptor beta chains sequenced from one sample in a study of OX40 agonist ivuxolimab in advanced cancers. The repertoire was sequenced with immunoSEQ multiplex PCR; TCRdb's copy has only in-frame clones and lacks some. The profile covers some 45,000 clones, with more than 75% appearing a single time and roughly a fifth taken by the ten largest. This specimen consisted of CD4+ or CD8+ T cells sorted from blood, obtained in a trial of the OX40 agonist ivuxolimab. The receptors were gathered from an adult with an advanced solid tumor such as melanoma, head and neck, liver or kidney cancer.

This clone was recorded only once. CDR3 in DNA: TGTGCCAGCAGTCATGGACAGGGGGCCTACGAGCAGTACTTC. Protein product: CASSHGQGAYEQYF. The chain carries TRBV27 and TRBJ2-7, with TRBD1 identical over 10 bases. The CDR3 loop spans 14 amino acids. Trimming took 5 bases from V and 2 from J; bases not matched to a gene: 3. Germline CDR1 and CDR2: MNHEY and SMNVEV (reference sequence).

This chain links TRBV29-1 with TRBJ2-1; D is unresolved. Germline values: CDR1 SQVTM, CDR2 ANQGSEA. V shed 3 bases and J shed 3 bases, with 6 bases lying between them. The CDR3 extends over 12 amino acids. For the CDR3, the DNA is TGCAGCGTTGATACAGACTACAATGAGCAGTTCTTC. Translating gives CSVDTDYNEQFF.

The chain employs TRBV19 and TRBJ2-1; 14 nucleotides align to TRBD2. The CDR3 is 15 amino acids. J lost 9 bases, V lost 8 bases, and 9 bases had no gene match. Germline V CDR1 and CDR2: LNHDA, SQIVND (reference sequence). DNA of the CDR3: TGTGCCAGTCTTCCGACTAGCGGGGGGGCTGTTGAGCAGTTCTTC. Translated, it gives CASLPTSGGAVEQFF.

The chain joins TRBV27 to TRBJ2-1, with 13 positions matching TRBD2. Germline assignment: CDR1 MNHEY and CDR2 SMNVEV (reference sequence). After removal of 5 bases from V and 12 bases from J, the junction contained 16 bases not matched to a gene. The CDR3 extends over 17 amino acids. Here the CDR3 reads CASSPSLGLAGHFGQFF. DNA of the CDR3: TGTGCCAGCAGTCCCTCCTTGGGACTAGCGGGGCACTTCGGGCAGTTCTTC.

The V gene is TRBV6-5, the J gene TRBJ2-2; D is possibly TRBD1 (5 bases). The length of the CDR3 is 14 residues. V was trimmed by 5 bases and J by 2 bases, leaving 9 bases between them. Germline V gives CDR1 MNHEY, CDR2 SVGAGI. CDR3 in amino acids: CASSDSLNTGELFF. For the CDR3, the DNA is TGTGCCAGCAGTGACAGTCTTAACACCGGGGAGCTGTTTTTT.

V usage is TRBV7-9 and J usage is TRBJ2-1, with 12 bases lining up with TRBD2. The CDR3 totals 17 residues. Germline CDR1 SEHNR, CDR2 FQNEAQ (reference sequence). The V segment lost 5 bases and the J segment 0 bases; nucleotides outside the gene matches: 5. The CDR3 DNA follows: TGTGCCAGCAGCAAAGGACTAGCGGGGACCTCCTACAATGAGCAGTTCTTC. It yields the protein CASSKGLAGTSYNEQFF.

With regard to this clone: This sample also contains other DNA sequences that code for the same CDR3. The V gene is TRBV7-6, the J gene TRBJ2-7; D might be TRBD1 (5 bases). CDR3 length: 13 residues. V was pared by 4 bases and J by 1 base, with 8 bases between. CDR1 is SGHVS and CDR2 is FNYEAQ in the germline V gene. CDR3 residues: CASSSGLSYEQYF. The CDR3 coding sequence is TGTGCCAGCAGCTCAGGGTTATCCTACGAGCAGTACTTC.

The V gene is TRBV6-6, the J gene TRBJ2-5; no definite D call. Germline values: CDR1 MNHNY, CDR2 SVGAGI (reference sequence). Trimming took 6 bases from V and 11 from J, leaving 16 bases between them. The CDR3 runs to 12 residues. The DNA for the CDR3 is TGTGCCAGCAGCATCGAGACAACAAGGCAGTACTTC. Translated, it gives CASSIETTRQYF.

This clone was detected only once. This chain uses TRBV19 with TRBJ2-1, with D perhaps matching TRBD1 (7 bases). The CDR3 spans 15 residues. V was cut by 2 bases and J by 10 bases, with 18 bases left in between. Germline values: CDR1 LNHDA, CDR2 SQIVND (reference sequence). Here the CDR3 DNA reads TGTGCCAGTAGTATACTTTTGTTGGGGGGACAGGAGCAGTTCTTC. This encodes CASSILLLGGQEQFF.

This chain connects TRBV29-1 to TRBJ2-6, with TRBD2 as a possible D gene (5 bases). Trimming took 0 bases from V and 0 from J, leaving 9 bases between them. This CDR3 contains 16 residues. Germline CDR1 is SQVTM and CDR2 is ANQGSEA. The CDR3 bases are TGCAGCGTTGAAGACCCCGAGGGCTCTGGGGCCAACGTCCTGACTTTC. Translating gives CSVEDPEGSGANVLTF. The entire variable domain, with the rest obtained from reference TRBV29-1 and TRBJ2-6, is as follows: SAVISQKPSRDICQRGTSLTIQCQVDSQVTMMFWYRQQPGQSLTLIATANQGSEATYESGFVIDKFPISRPNLTFSTLTVSNMSPEDSSIYLCSVEDPEGSGANVLTFGAGSRLTVL.

This chain connects TRBV6-1 to TRBJ2-1, with D perhaps matching TRBD1 (6 bases). The CDR3 has 12 residues. The germline V gene has CDR1 MNHNS and CDR2 SASEGT. Deletions cut 7 bases from V and 4 bases from J, with 8 bases between. The chain's CDR3 is CASTGQYNEQFF. The CDR3 region has the DNA TGTGCCAGCACCGGACAGTACAATGAGCAGTTCTTC.

This clone has only a few counts. The rearrangement joins TRBV30 to TRBJ1-5; 8 bases agree with TRBD1. CDR3 length: 17 residues. Germline CDR1 reads GTSNPN; CDR2 reads SVGIG (reference sequence). The CDR3 DNA reads as TGTGCACGGACCGGGACAGGAACATCATATAGCAATCAGCCCCAGCATTTT. Residues: CARTGTGTSYSNQPQHF.

A few counts support this clone. The chain employs TRBV5-1 and TRBJ1-6, with D unresolved. The CDR3 is 13 residues long. V lost 3 bases and J 10 bases, leaving 11 bases between the germline ends. The germline V gene encodes CDR1 SGHRS and CDR2 YFSETQ. The CDR3 sequence is CASSSDGGSPLHF. The CDR3 bases are TGCGCCAGCAGCTCGGACGGCGGGTCACCCCTCCACTTT. The entire variable domain, with the rest obtained from reference TRBV5-1 and TRBJ1-6, is as follows: KAGVTQTPRYLIKTRGQQVTLSCSPISGHRSVSWYQQTPGQGLQFLFEYFSETQRNKGNFPGRFSGRQFSNSRSEMNVSTLELGDSALYLCASSSDGGSPLHFGNGTRLTVT.

This chain connects TRBV25-1 to TRBJ2-5; TRBD1 matches 12 bases. The CDR3 consists of 15 residues. CDR1 and CDR2 (germline): MGHDK, SYGVNS. With V trimmed by 1 base and J by 5 bases, 2 bases remained unmatched. The CDR3 DNA reads TGTGCCAGCAGTGAATGGGACAGGGGGCAGGAGACCCAGTACTTC. It is translated as CASSEWDRGQETQYF.

V is TRBV4-1 and J is TRBJ2-5, with D hard to call. CDR1 and CDR2 (germline): MGHRA, YSYEKL. The CDR3 spans 14 residues. Trimming took 3 bases from V and 1 from J, leaving 9 bases between them. This CDR3 is CASSQAGIQETQYF. CDR3 in DNA: TGCGCCAGCAGCCAGGCCGGAATCCAAGAGACCCAGTACTTC.

The chain carries TRBV4-1 and TRBJ2-5; 9 bases are shared with TRBD1. The CDR3 is 17 residues long. CDR1 MGHRA and CDR2 YSYEKL come from the germline V gene. V was clipped by 0 bases and J by 2 bases; unmatched bases: 7. CDR3 amino acids: CASSQDPYGTGQETQYF. The CDR3 region has the DNA TGCGCCAGCAGCCAAGATCCCTACGGGACAGGGCAAGAGACCCAGTACTTC.

This clone occurred once. The chain has TRBV9 and TRBJ2-1; D may be TRBD2 (5 bases). The CDR3 length is 17 residues. Germline V gene lookup returns CDR1 SGDLS and CDR2 YYNGEE. With 0 bases removed from V and 0 bases from J, the gap between germline ends came to 13 bases. The CDR3 loop reads CASSVGLALSSYNEQFF. CDR3 nucleotides: TGTGCCAGCAGCGTAGGGCTAGCCCTGAGCTCCTACAATGAGCAGTTCTTC.

This clone was seen just once. The CDR3 DNA reads as TGCAGCGTTGAACTAGCGGGAGGAAACTACGAGCAGTACTTC. Translated, it gives CSVELAGGNYEQYF. The chain links TRBV29-1 to TRBJ2-7; 11 positions match TRBD2. The V gene end was trimmed by 2 bases and the J gene end by 3 bases; junction bases not matched to a gene: 3. From germline, CDR1 is SQVTM and CDR2 ANQGSEA. The CDR3 is 14 amino acids.

The chain links TRBV15 to TRBJ2-7, with D perhaps TRBD1 (5 bases). There are 14 residues in the CDR3. The V gene lost 1 base and the J gene lost 2 bases, with 9 bases spanning the gap. Germline CDR1 and CDR2: LNHNV and YYDKDF (reference sequence). The CDR3 DNA is TGTGCCACCAGCAGAGTAGACAGCACCTACGAGCAGTACTTC. Residues: CATSRVDSTYEQYF.

The chain recombines TRBV11-2 with TRBJ1-1; D might be TRBD1 (6 bases). The CDR3 loop spans 13 amino acids. The germline V gene encodes CDR1 SGHAT and CDR2 FQNNGV. The germline V and J ends were trimmed by 2 bases and 8 bases, with 12 bases remaining between them. The CDR3 is CASSLYAGAEAFF. CDR3 coding DNA: TGTGCCAGCAGCTTATATGCAGGGGCCGAAGCTTTCTTT.

The chain has TRBV2 and TRBJ1-2, with 8 bases that match TRBD1. Germline values: CDR1 SNHLY, CDR2 FYNNEI. CDR3 length equals 18 residues. The ends lost 8 bases at V and 0 bases at J; junction bases unmatched: 17. The CDR3 region is CASGGHVAGGHPNYGYTF. The CDR3 DNA follows: TGTGCCAGCGGGGGGCACGTGGCAGGGGGCCACCCTAACTATGGCTACACCTTC. Full variable domain (missing parts from reference TRBV2 and TRBJ1-2): EPEVTQTPSHQVTQMGQEVILRCVPISNHLYFYWYRQILGQKVEFLVSFYNNEISEKSEIFDDQFSVERPDGSNFTLKIRSTKLEDSAMYFCASGGHVAGGHPNYGYTFGSGTRLTVV.

The chain joins TRBV2 to TRBJ2-1, with TRBD2 identical over 12 bases. CDR1 is SNHLY and CDR2 is FYNNEI in the germline V gene. The CDR3 loop spans 15 amino acids. Trimming cost V 5 bases and J 4 bases; bases outside gene matches: 3. The CDR3 here is CASSPGLAGYNEQFF. The CDR3 DNA reads as TGTGCCAGCAGTCCCGGACTAGCGGGGTACAATGAGCAGTTCTTC.

This chain uses TRBV4-2 with TRBJ2-1; TRBD2 agrees at 11 bases. The CDR3 totals 16 residues. CDR1 LGHNA and CDR2 YNFKEQ come from the germline V gene. V gave up 5 bases and J gave up 10 bases; unmatched junction bases: 13. The CDR3 loop is CASSSEGSGGALEQFF. The CDR3 nucleotides read TGTGCCAGCAGCTCCGAAGGTAGCGGGGGGGCATTGGAGCAGTTCTTC.

This chain links TRBV2 with TRBJ2-3; 7 bases are shared with TRBD1. Germline V gene sequence: CDR1 SNHLY, CDR2 FYNNEI. The CDR3 is 15 residues long. Trimming cost V 2 bases and J 2 bases; bases outside gene matches: 4. CDR3 amino acids: CASSEPGQVTDTQYF. As DNA, the CDR3 is TGTGCCAGCAGTGAACCAGGACAGGTCACAGATACGCAGTATTTT.

Notes on this clone: The identical CDR3 is also encoded by other nucleotide sequences in the sample. The rearrangement links TRBV4-2 to TRBJ2-7, with D perhaps assigned TRBD1 or TRBD2 (5 bases each). The CDR3 length is 14 residues. Germline V gene data show CDR1 as LGHNA and CDR2 as YNFKEQ. V lost 1 base and J lost 0, with 7 bases in between. The CDR3 sequence is CASSQGGNSYEQYF. The DNA for the CDR3 is TGTGCCAGCAGCCAAGGGGGGAACTCCTACGAGCAGTACTTC.

V and J are TRBV5-1 and TRBJ2-1, with 7 bases aligning to TRBD1. Trimming removed 4 bases from V and 5 bases from J; junction bases left unmatched: 6. CDR3 length: 14 amino acids. The germline gives CDR1 SGHRS, CDR2 YFSETQ. In DNA form, the CDR3 reads TGCGCCAGCAGCCGAGGGACAGAACACAATGAGCAGTTCTTC. It encodes CASSRGTEHNEQFF.

This clone has only one observation. The chain has TRBV4-1 and TRBJ2-7; 10 bases align to TRBD2. V lost 1 base to trimming and J lost 0 bases; unmatched junction nucleotides: 9. This CDR3 region has 18 residues. Germline V gene lookup returns CDR1 MGHRA and CDR2 YSYEKL. This CDR3 reads CASSQVADTSGISYEQYF. The DNA for the CDR3 is TGCGCCAGCAGCCAAGTAGCCGACACTAGCGGGATCTCCTACGAGCAGTACTTC.

In this sample, this clone turned up once. The chain recombines TRBV19 with TRBJ2-1; no firm D call. CDR3 length: 12 residues. V was cut by 8 bases and J by 4 bases, with 9 bases left in between. CDR1 is LNHDA and CDR2 is SQIVND in the germline V gene (reference sequence). CDR3 nucleotides: TGTGCCAGTTCTCTAGGGTACAATGAGCAGTTCTTC. It is translated as CASSLGYNEQFF.